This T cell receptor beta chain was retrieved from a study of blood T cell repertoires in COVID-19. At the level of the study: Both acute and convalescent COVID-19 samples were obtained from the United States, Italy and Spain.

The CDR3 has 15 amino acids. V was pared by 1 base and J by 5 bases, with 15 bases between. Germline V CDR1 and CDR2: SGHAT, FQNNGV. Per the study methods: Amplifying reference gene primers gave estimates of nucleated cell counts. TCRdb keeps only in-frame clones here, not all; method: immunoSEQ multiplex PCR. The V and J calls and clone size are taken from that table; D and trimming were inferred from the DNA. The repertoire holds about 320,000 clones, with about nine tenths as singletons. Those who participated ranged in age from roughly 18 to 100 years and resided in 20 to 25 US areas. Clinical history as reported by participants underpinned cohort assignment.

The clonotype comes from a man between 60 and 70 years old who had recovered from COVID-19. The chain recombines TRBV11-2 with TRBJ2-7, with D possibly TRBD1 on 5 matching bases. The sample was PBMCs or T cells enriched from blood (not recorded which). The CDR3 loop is CASSLGTPRVDEQYF. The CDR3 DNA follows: TGTGCCAGCAGCTTAGGGACACCTCGCGTGGACGAGCAGTACTTC.